One and the same sample provided the 30 T cell receptor beta chains below, sequenced in a study of identical twins. TCRdb recomputed calls from the 5' RACE reads with MiXCR, one row per CDR3 protein. Among about 690,000 distinct CDR3 sequences, 5.5% to 6.5% were seen once, and the ten largest hold under 2%. Sequencing was carried out using naive T cells sorted from blood. The source of these receptors is a man between 18 and 35 years old in good health.

This clonotype turned up a few times. The chain has TRBV20-1 and TRBJ1-6; D is undetermined. Germline values: CDR1 DFQATT, CDR2 SNEGSKA (reference sequence). V dropped 0 bases and J dropped 8 bases, with 5 bases sitting between them. This CDR3 region has 12 residues. For the CDR3, the DNA is TGCAGTGCTAGAGATCTCCATTCACCCCTCCACTTT. Amino acids: CSARDLHSPLHF.

This chain uses TRBV6-1 with TRBJ2-7, with D uncertain. The CDR3 is 12 amino acids. The V end was cut by 5 bases, the J end by 2 bases, with 7 bases between. Germline V lookup: CDR1 MNHNS, CDR2 SASEGT. The CDR3 nucleotides are TGTGCCAGCAGTCCCCAAACCTACGAGCAGTACTTC. Its protein is CASSPQTYEQYF.

The V and J genes are TRBV27 and TRBJ2-7; D not certain. CDR3 length: 15 residues. The V gene's germline CDR1 is MNHEY and CDR2 SMNVEV (reference sequence). Trimming shortened V by 6 bases and J by 0 bases, and 15 bases separated the two germline ends. CDR3 DNA sequence: TGTGCCAGCAGAGCTATTCAACTCTACTCCTACGAGCAGTACTTC. This codes for CASRAIQLYSYEQYF.

This clonotype came up a few times. V and J are TRBV6-1 and TRBJ2-2; 7 bases match TRBD1. The J segment lost 3 bases and the V segment lost 5 bases, leaving 9 bases of the junction unmatched. The CDR3 is 16 residues long. The germline gives CDR1 MNHNS, CDR2 SASEGT. The DNA of the CDR3 is TGTGCCAGCAGTCGGGCCGGGACAGAAGACACCGGGGAGCTGTTTTTT. Translating it yields CASSRAGTEDTGELFF.

Ten or more counts support this clonotype. The V call is TRBV12-3 or TRBV12-4, the J call TRBJ2-2; D may be TRBD2 (6 bases). The CDR3 extends over 11 amino acids. The germline V and J ends were trimmed by 11 bases and 6 bases, with 10 bases remaining between them. Here the CDR3 DNA reads TGTGCCTCCCCGGGGGCCGGGGAGCTGTTTTTT. Translation: CASPGAGELFF.

There are many counts of this clonotype. This chain connects TRBV5-1 to TRBJ2-2; D unresolved. V was cut by 1 base and J by 6 bases, with 13 bases left in between. The CDR3 is 15 residues long. CDR1 is SGHRS and CDR2 is YFSETQ in the germline V gene. CDR3 sequence reads: CASSLSQVSSGELFF. The CDR3 DNA sequence: TGCGCCAGCAGCTTGTCTCAAGTATCTTCCGGGGAGCTGTTTTTT.

DNA of the CDR3: TGCGCCAGCAGCTTGGAGAACAGCAACACTGAAGCTTTCTTT. This encodes CASSLENSNTEAFF. The J gene is TRBJ1-1, the V gene TRBV5-1, with no clear D. Germline CDR1 reads SGHRS; CDR2 reads YFSETQ. The CDR3 has 14 residues. Between the trimmed V and J ends, which lost 0 bases and 2 bases, there was a span of 8 bases. The variable domain in full, completed from reference TRBV5-1 and TRBJ1-1, reads KAGVTQTPRYLIKTRGQQVTLSCSPISGHRSVSWYQQTPGQGLQFLFEYFSETQRNKGNFPGRFSGRQFSNSRSEMNVSTLELGDSALYLCASSLENSNTEAFFGQGTRLTVV.

This sequence joins TRBV7-8 and TRBJ2-5; D remains ambiguous. V dropped 5 bases and J dropped 4 bases, with 11 bases sitting between them. This CDR3 has 13 residues. Looked up from germline, CDR1 is SGHVS and CDR2 is FQNEAQ. The CDR3 nucleotides read TGTGCCAGCAGCGGCAGACTTGTAGAGACCCAGTACTTC. Translating gives CASSGRLVETQYF.

The genes are TRBV7-2 and TRBJ2-2; D gene unclear. Looked up from germline, CDR1 is SGHTA and CDR2 is FQGNSA. CDR3 length: 17 amino acids. Trimming took off 1 base at V and 2 bases at J, with 14 bases between the two ends. CDR3 loop: CASSLGATWVNTGELFF. The CDR3 nucleotides read TGTGCCAGCAGCTTAGGGGCCACGTGGGTTAACACCGGGGAGCTGTTTTTT.

This clonotype was seen at least ten times. The J gene is TRBJ2-7, the V gene TRBV6-5; D gene ambiguous. Germline CDR1 MNHEY, CDR2 SVGAGI. CDR3 length: 18 residues. V was shortened by 0 bases and J by 2 bases, with 20 bases between the two germline ends. In nucleotides, the CDR3 is TGTGCCAGCAGTTACTCGGAACCTCGACCCACAAACCCCTACGAGCAGTACTTC. Encoded protein: CASSYSEPRPTNPYEQYF.

The chain joins TRBV7-2 to TRBJ2-1, with TRBD2 matching 13 bases. CDR1 SGHTA and CDR2 FQGNSA come from the germline V gene. The ends lost 5 bases at V and 7 bases at J; junction bases unmatched: 5. This CDR3 spans 15 amino acids. Here the CDR3 reads CASSRTSGRWNEQFF. The CDR3 nucleotides are TGTGCCAGCAGCCGGACTAGCGGGAGATGGAATGAGCAGTTCTTC.

J is TRBJ2-1 and V is TRBV27, with 11 bases that match TRBD2. The CDR3 runs 18 residues. Germline V CDR1 and CDR2: MNHEY, SMNVEV (reference sequence). V gave up 2 bases and J gave up 4 bases; unmatched junction bases: 10. The DNA of the CDR3 is TGTGCCAGCAGTTTACTCCCCGGGACTAGCGGAATATACAATGAGCAGTTCTTC. This sequence encodes CASSLLPGTSGIYNEQFF.

This clonotype was picked up many times. This rearrangement joins TRBV28 to TRBJ2-7, with TRBD2 matching over 9 bases. Germline trimming cut 3 bases from V and 1 base from J; bases unmatched to any gene: 7. This CDR3 has 16 amino acids. Per the germline V gene, CDR1 is MDHEN and CDR2 is SYDVKM. CDR3 nucleotides: TGTGCCAGCAGTTTTGTGACTAGCGGAGCTTCCTACGAGCAGTACTTC. Protein sequence: CASSFVTSGASYEQYF.

The table lists this clonotype with many counts. The J gene is TRBJ1-5, the V gene TRBV20-1, with 8 bases fitting TRBD1. The CDR3 covers 20 residues. Looked up from germline, CDR1 is DFQATT and CDR2 is SNEGSKA (reference sequence). V lost 2 bases and J lost 0; bases outside the gene matches: 18. CDR3 loop: CSARPIRARGRDGSNQPQHF. The CDR3, as DNA: TGCAGTGCTAGACCCATAAGGGCCAGGGGGCGCGATGGTAGCAATCAGCCCCAGCATTTT.

This clonotype was counted only a few times. V gene TRBV11-3 combines with J gene TRBJ2-1, with 7 nucleotides matching TRBD1. Germline lookup yields CDR1 SGHNT and CDR2 YENEEA. Trimming at V came to 2 bases and at J to 4 bases, leaving 5 bases not matched to a gene. The CDR3 runs 15 residues. CDR3 sequence reads: CASSLTGQTYNEQFF. The CDR3 DNA reads TGTGCCAGCAGCTTAACGGGACAGACGTACAATGAGCAGTTCTTC.

The J gene is TRBJ2-4, the V gene TRBV25-1, with unresolved D. The germline gives CDR1 MGHDK, CDR2 SYGVNS. The length of the CDR3 is 15 residues. Trimming took off 7 bases at V and 3 bases at J, with 16 bases between the two ends. CDR3 nucleotide sequence: TGTGCCAGCACCCCTGGGGTCGCTGGCAAAAACATTCAGTACTTC. Protein product: CASTPGVAGKNIQYF.

In its sample, this clonotype was seen a few times. The rearrangement joins TRBV6-2 or TRBV6-3 to TRBJ2-7, with D possibly matching TRBD2 (6 bases). Germline-derived CDR1 and CDR2 are MNHEY and SVGEGT. V was shortened by 8 bases and J by 4 bases, with 15 bases between the two germline ends. The CDR3 sequence is 13 residues long. CDR3 sequence reads: CASGTPSRYEQYF. The CDR3 DNA is TGTGCCAGCGGGACTCCTTCCCGTTACGAGCAGTACTTC.

With respect to this clonotype: A much more abundant neighbour one base away suggests this may be a read error. This CDR3 is CASSHNGGLREKLFF. CDR3 bases: TGTGCCAGCTCGCATAATGGGGGCCTCCGTGAAAAACTGTTTTTT. The chain is built from TRBV18 and TRBJ1-4, with TRBD1 as a possible D gene (6 bases). The CDR3 runs to 15 residues. CDR1 KGHSH and CDR2 LQKENI come from the germline V gene. V lost 6 bases and J 7 bases, leaving 18 bases between the germline ends.

The J gene is TRBJ2-2, the V gene TRBV20-1; D may be TRBD2 (6 bases). The ends were cut back, 0 bases at V and 1 base at J, with 9 bases in the middle. CDR3 length: 15 residues. Per germline, CDR1 DFQATT and CDR2 SNEGSKA (reference sequence). The CDR3 is CSARDWRENTGELFF. In DNA, the CDR3 is TGCAGTGCTAGAGATTGGCGGGAGAACACCGGGGAGCTGTTTTTT.

The gene calls are TRBV5-1 and TRBJ2-7; 10 nucleotides agree with TRBD2. CDR1 is SGHRS, CDR2 YFSETQ, per germline. This CDR3 spans 17 amino acids. Trimming took 4 bases from V and 2 from J; bases not matched to a gene: 12. CDR3 protein: CASSPPGEREGPYEQYV. For the CDR3, the DNA is TGCGCCAGCAGCCCCCCTGGAGAGCGGGAGGGCCCCTACGAGCAGTACGTC.

This clonotype has a handful of counts. The gene calls are TRBV3-1 and TRBJ1-2; D gene ambiguous. V lost 4 bases and J lost 0, with 15 bases in between. Germline CDR1 reads LGHDT; CDR2 reads YNNKEL (reference sequence). The length of the CDR3 is 16 residues. The CDR3 reads CASSPAGVGANYGYTF. The CDR3 nucleotides read TGTGCCAGCAGCCCAGCTGGGGTGGGAGCTAACTATGGCTACACCTTC. Full variable domain (remainder filled in from reference TRBV3-1 and TRBJ1-2): DTAVSQTPKYLVTQMGNDKSIKCEQNLGHDTMYWYKQDSKKFLKIMFSYNNKELIINETVPNRFSPKSPDKAHLNLHINSLELGDSAVYFCASSPAGVGANYGYTFGSGTRLTVV.

A few counts support this clonotype. The chain joins TRBV28 to TRBJ2-4; D remains unclear. With 6 bases removed from V and 1 base from J, the gap between germline ends came to 13 bases. CDR3 length equals 15 residues. The germline gives CDR1 MDHEN, CDR2 SYDVKM. The CDR3 loop reads CASSSPGWAKNIQYF. The DNA for the CDR3 is TGTGCCAGCAGCTCGCCTGGGTGGGCCAAAAACATTCAGTACTTC.

This clonotype was detected many times. The V and J genes are TRBV12-3 or TRBV12-4 and TRBJ2-5; 7 positions agree with TRBD1. CDR3 length: 15 residues. The J segment lost 4 bases and the V segment lost 6 bases, leaving 11 bases of the junction unmatched. DNA of the CDR3: TGTGCCAGCAGCCCACTATGGACAGGCCTAGAGACCCAGTACTTC. It yields the protein CASSPLWTGLETQYF.

This clonotype has at least ten counts. The chain is built from TRBV6-1 and TRBJ1-2; the match to TRBD1 covers 7 bases. J gave up 4 bases and V 7 bases, and 9 bases lay outside the gene matches. The germline V gene has CDR1 MNHNS and CDR2 SASEGT. The CDR3 spans 14 residues. The CDR3 nucleotides read TGTGCCAGCACCACCTCGACAGGGATCTATGGCTACACCTTC. It translates to CASTTSTGIYGYTF.

The chain is built from TRBV20-1 and TRBJ2-1; 12 bases are a match to TRBD2. The CDR3 totals 14 residues. CDR1 is DFQATT and CDR2 is SNEGSKA in the germline V gene (reference sequence). J was trimmed by 6 bases and V by 5 bases; bases with no gene match: 5. This chain's CDR3 is CSAVLAGGPNEQFF. In DNA, the CDR3 is TGCAGTGCTGTTCTAGCGGGAGGGCCCAATGAGCAGTTCTTC.

This chain connects TRBV11-2 to TRBJ2-3; possibly TRBD2 for D (5 bases). There are 15 residues in the CDR3. Looked up from germline, CDR1 is SGHAT and CDR2 is FQNNGV. Trimming left V 1 base short and J 2 bases short, with 10 bases between. CDR3 sequence reads: CASSLGRLATDTQYF. CDR3 nucleotide sequence: TGTGCCAGCAGCTTAGGGAGGCTAGCCACAGATACGCAGTATTTT.

This clonotype occurred many times. This chain uses TRBV10-3 with TRBJ2-2, with D possibly being TRBD1 (5 bases). CDR1 is ENHRY, CDR2 SYGVKD, per germline. Between the trimmed V and J ends, which lost 7 bases and 6 bases, there was a span of 12 bases. This CDR3 has 13 residues. CDR3 in DNA: TGTGCCATCAAGGGGAAGGTCGCCGGGGAGCTGTTTTTT. It yields the protein CAIKGKVAGELFF.

The V gene is TRBV20-1, the J gene TRBJ2-7; D not certain. Germline V gives CDR1 DFQATT, CDR2 SNEGSKA (reference sequence). The CDR3 consists of 12 residues. Trimming removed 3 bases at V and 3 bases at J, with 9 bases between. The CDR3 here is CSARREDYEQYF. The CDR3 DNA is TGCAGTGCTAGGCGCGAAGACTACGAGCAGTACTTC.

This clonotype was seen a handful of times. The rearrangement links TRBV4-1 to TRBJ2-7; D unclear. The V gene lost 0 bases and the J gene lost 3 bases, with 15 bases spanning the gap. CDR1 is MGHRA and CDR2 is YSYEKL in the germline V gene. The CDR3 totals 16 residues. The CDR3 protein is CASSQDISIPNYEQYV. In DNA form, the CDR3 reads TGCGCCAGCAGCCAAGATATTTCTATACCCAACTACGAGCAGTACGTC.

This clonotype was found many times. The chain links TRBV20-1 to TRBJ1-5; D gene uncertain. Germline CDR1 reads DFQATT; CDR2 reads SNEGSKA (reference sequence). V was pared by 0 bases and J by 5 bases, with 11 bases between. The CDR3 consists of 14 residues. The CDR3 bases are TGCAGTGCTAGAGATTTTGGCGGTTATCAGCCCCAGCATTTT. Translated: CSARDFGGYQPQHF.